The 14 T cell receptor beta chains presented below share a single source sample, sequenced in a study of human T cells and chemical hapten exposure. TCRdb re-called the RACE reads through MiXCR, storing one row per CDR3 protein. Counted here are 150,000 to 200,000 distinct CDR3 sequences, under 25% occurring once; the ten biggest clones make up 2.5%. Time point described: patch test 3, about 24 weeks after DPC sensitization. Treatment specified: therapeutic diphenylcyclopropenone sensitization with weekly scalp DPC. The starting material was whole blood, obtained in connection with sensitization to the hapten diphenylcyclopropenone (DPC). These receptors were obtained from a woman between 40 and 50 years old with alopecia areata. Some clones in this sample may be carry-over from other donors' samples.

V and J are TRBV6-5 and TRBJ2-5, with 7 bases that match TRBD1. CDR3 size: 15 residues. The germline V gene encodes CDR1 MNHEY and CDR2 SVGAGI. The V and J ends lost 0 bases and 1 base, in that order; junction bases with no gene match: 2. DNA for the CDR3: TGTGCCAGCAGTTACTCGGGGACAGTCCAAGAGACCCAGTACTTC. As protein: CASSYSGTVQETQYF.

The chain carries TRBV6-6 and TRBJ2-7; TRBD1 matches at 8 bases. Per germline, CDR1 MNHNY and CDR2 SVGAGI (reference sequence). The CDR3 loop spans 15 amino acids. The J segment lost 2 bases and the V segment lost 2 bases, leaving 5 bases of the junction unmatched. CDR3 nucleotide sequence: TGTGCCAGCAGTTACACGGGGACAGGAACCTACGAGCAGTACTTC. The encoded protein is CASSYTGTGTYEQYF.

The V and J genes are TRBV29-1 and TRBJ2-1; TRBD2 aligns across 10 bases. J lost 4 bases, V lost 5 bases, and 11 bases had no gene match. Looked up from germline, CDR1 is SQVTM and CDR2 is ANQGSEA. This CDR3 has 16 residues. CDR3 protein: CSVRLAGASVYNEQFF. The CDR3 DNA is TGCAGCGTTCGCCTAGCGGGAGCGTCAGTATACAATGAGCAGTTCTTC.

This clonotype showed up just a few times. The rearrangement joins TRBV15 to TRBJ1-2, with 7 bases fitting TRBD1. Unmatched junction bases numbered 4, after V lost 1 base and J lost 2 bases. The CDR3 is made up of 15 amino acids. CDR1 LNHNV and CDR2 YYDKDF come from the germline V gene (reference sequence). In DNA, the CDR3 is TGTGCCACCAGCAGAGCCCCGACAGGGAACTATGGCTACACCTTC. This translates into CATSRAPTGNYGYTF. The full variable domain, in which reference TRBV15 and TRBJ1-2 provide the parts outside the CDR3, is DAMVIQNPRYQVTQFGKPVTLSCSQTLNHNVMYWYQQKSSQAPKLLFHYYDKDFNNEADTPDNFQSRRPNTSFCFLDIRSPGLGDTAMYLCATSRAPTGNYGYTFGSGTRLTVV.

The chain links TRBV7-2 to TRBJ2-1; D is perhaps TRBD1 (5 bases). The length of the CDR3 is 15 residues. The germline gives CDR1 SGHTA, CDR2 FQGNSA. The V end was cut by 5 bases, the J end by 0 bases, with 11 bases between. This CDR3 reads CASSVLRGSYNEQFF. CDR3 coding DNA: TGTGCCAGCAGCGTCCTAAGGGGCTCCTACAATGAGCAGTTCTTC.

The chain carries TRBV20-1 and TRBJ2-1; D call uncertain. The CDR3 is 11 residues long. Germline CDR1 is DFQATT and CDR2 is SNEGSKA (reference sequence). With 1 base removed from V and 5 bases from J, the gap between germline ends came to 3 bases. The CDR3 DNA sequence: TGCAGTGCTAGAGGGGACAATGAGCAGTTCTTC. Translation: CSARGDNEQFF.

This chain connects TRBV7-9 to TRBJ2-5; weak D call: TRBD2 (5 bases). In germline, CDR1 is SEHNR, CDR2 FQNEAQ (reference sequence). The CDR3 is 13 amino acids. V lost 6 bases and J lost 3, with 11 bases in between. The DNA of the CDR3 is TGTGCCAGCAGTCGGGGATCGAAAGAGACCCAGTACTTC. This translates into CASSRGSKETQYF. The complete variable domain, with remaining parts taken from reference TRBV7-9 and TRBJ2-5, reads DTGVSQNPRHKITKRGQNVTFRCDPISEHNRLYWYRQTLGQGPEFLTYFQNEAQLEKSRLLSDRFSAERPKGSFSTLEIQRTEQGDSAMYLCASSRGSKETQYFGPGTRLLVL.

V gene TRBV10-3 combines with J gene TRBJ1-1; maybe TRBD1 (5 bases). The CDR3 spans 13 residues. Germline V CDR1 and CDR2: ENHRY, SYGVKD. V dropped 6 bases and J dropped 1 base, with 9 bases sitting between them. This CDR3 is CAIRGEENTEAFF. The DNA of the CDR3 is TGTGCCATCAGGGGGGAGGAGAACACTGAAGCTTTCTTT.

V usage is TRBV6-5 and J usage is TRBJ2-7; TRBD2 aligns across 14 bases. CDR3 length: 15 amino acids. Germline loops: CDR1 MNHEY, CDR2 SVGAGI. The J segment lost 4 bases and the V segment lost 7 bases, leaving 6 bases of the junction unmatched. Here the CDR3 DNA reads TGTGCCAGCAACGGACTAGCGGGAGGATCGTACGAGCAGTACTTC. Translation: CASNGLAGGSYEQYF.

This clonotype was seen only a few times. The chain is built from TRBV20-1 and TRBJ2-7, with 11 bases aligning to TRBD1. After removal of 3 bases from V and 3 bases from J, the junction contained 7 bases not matched to a gene. The CDR3 is made up of 15 amino acids. Looked up from germline, CDR1 is DFQATT and CDR2 is SNEGSKA (reference sequence). The CDR3 reads CSARKTGTGGYEQYF. The DNA for the CDR3 is TGCAGTGCTAGGAAAACGGGGACAGGGGGCTACGAGCAGTACTTC.

The V call is TRBV12-3 or TRBV12-4, the J call TRBJ2-3; TRBD1 matches at 7 bases. V dropped 4 bases and J dropped 1; count of bases not matched to a gene: 2. The CDR3 has 14 amino acids. DNA for the CDR3: TGTGCCAGCAGTTATACAGGGGGCACAGATACGCAGTATTTT. It encodes CASSYTGGTDTQYF.

The CDR3 DNA is TGTGCCAGCAGCACGCCTGAGGGGGAGCCGGGTCCGAGCGGGAGGGCTGGTGAGCAGTTCTTC. Its protein is CASSTPEGEPGPSGRAGEQFF. The V call is TRBV21-1, the J call TRBJ2-1; the DNA was not compared with TRBD2, the D call given in the table. TRBV21-1 constitutes a pseudogene. The CDR3 has 21 amino acids.

V is TRBV6-1 and J is TRBJ1-3, with D unresolved. Trimming left V 8 bases short and J 4 bases short, with 18 bases between. The CDR3 is 15 amino acids. Germline V CDR1 and CDR2: MNHNS, SASEGT. The CDR3: CASRRSASDGNTIYF. The CDR3 region has the DNA TGTGCCAGCCGGAGATCCGCGTCAGACGGAAACACCATATATTTT.

This clonotype was detected a few times. The chain carries TRBV5-6 and TRBJ2-3; 11 nucleotides line up with TRBD2. Germline values: CDR1 SGHDT, CDR2 YYEEEE. The CDR3 totals 17 residues. J gave up 0 bases and V 2 bases, and 5 bases lay outside the gene matches. The CDR3 DNA sequence: TGTGCCAGCAGCTTACAATTAGCGGGAGGGAGCACAGATACGCAGTATTTT. This encodes CASSLQLAGGSTDTQYF. Filled out from reference TRBV5-6 and TRBJ2-3, the complete variable domain reads DAGVTQSPTHLIKTRGQQVTLRCSPKSGHDTVSWYQQALGQGPQFIFQYYEEEERQRGNFPDRFSGHQFPNYSSELNVNALLLGDSALYLCASSLQLAGGSTDTQYFGPGTRLTVL.